Below are 13 T cell receptor beta chains sequenced from a single sample in a study of blood T cell repertoires in COVID-19. Using immunoSEQ multiplex PCR, the repertoire was profiled, and TCRdb retains in-frame clones only, with some absent. The sample gives about 260,000 clones, 80% to 90% of which show up once; roughly 3% is in the top ten. What was sequenced was PBMCs or T cells enriched from blood (not recorded which). These receptors were obtained from a middle-aged woman who had been exposed to COVID-19.

The chain is built from TRBV10-1 and TRBJ1-5, with a tentative D call TRBD1 (5 bases). CDR1 WNHNN and CDR2 SYGVQD come from the germline V gene (reference sequence). Trimming took 4 bases from V and 5 from J, leaving 9 bases between them. The CDR3 runs 13 residues. The CDR3 loop is CASSVTGDQPQHF. CDR3 coding DNA: TGCGCCAGCAGTGTGACGGGGGATCAGCCCCAGCATTTT.

The chain couples TRBV28 to TRBJ1-4, with D perhaps matching TRBD1 (5 bases). Germline CDR1 is MDHEN and CDR2 is SYDVKM. The CDR3 has 15 amino acids. Trimming took 3 bases from V and 4 from J, leaving 12 bases between them. CDR3 nucleotide sequence: TGTGCCAGCAGTTTTAGGGGCCGCCTTAATGAAAAACTGTTTTTT. It specifies CASSFRGRLNEKLFF.

As to this clone: One end of the junction varies from germline; a read error may be responsible. The genes are TRBV5-1 and TRBJ2-1; tentative D call: TRBD1 (6 bases). Germline CDR1 reads SGHRS; CDR2 reads YFSETQ. CDR3 size: 13 residues. The CDR3 here is CASSLNRDNEQFF. The DNA of the CDR3 is TGTGCCAGCAGCTTGAACAGGGACAATGAGCAGTTCTTC.

The table lists this clone with a count of one. J is TRBJ1-2 and V is TRBV2, with 10 bases fitting TRBD1. Germline V gene sequence: CDR1 SNHLY, CDR2 FYNNEI. The CDR3 is 14 residues long. The trim removed 6 bases at V and 6 bases at J, leaving 7 bases unmatched. The CDR3 spells CASRVTGGADGYTF. The CDR3 DNA follows: TGTGCCAGCAGGGTGACAGGGGGCGCGGATGGCTACACCTTC.

The chain links TRBV10-3 to TRBJ1-3; TRBD1 matches at 9 bases. The CDR3 sequence is 17 residues long. CDR1 is ENHRY, CDR2 SYGVKD, per germline. J gave up 8 bases and V 4 bases, and 15 bases lay outside the gene matches. The CDR3 loop is CAISGSILGQGKDTIYF. CDR3 bases: TGTGCCATCAGTGGATCAATTTTAGGACAGGGGAAGGACACCATATATTTT.

A note on this clone: Other DNA sequences in the same sample also yield this CDR3. The chain combines TRBV25-1 with TRBJ1-1; 7 bases map to TRBD1. The CDR3 length is 14 residues. Germline V CDR1 and CDR2: MGHDK, SYGVNS. V lost 5 bases, J lost 2 bases, and 5 bases stayed unmatched. This CDR3 reads CASSRQGRNTEAFF. The DNA of the CDR3 is TGTGCCAGCAGTCGACAGGGTCGAAACACTGAAGCTTTCTTT. Supplemented by reference TRBV25-1 and TRBJ1-1, the full variable domain reads EADIYQTPRYLVIGTGKKITLECSQTMGHDKMYWYQQDPGMELHLIHYSYGVNSTEKGDLSSESTVSRIRTEHFPLTLESARPSHTSQYLCASSRQGRNTEAFFGQGTRLTVV.

The chain carries TRBV5-5 and TRBJ1-5; D is perhaps TRBD1 (5 bases). This CDR3 comprises 17 residues. Trimming stripped 0 bases from V and 2 bases from J, with 15 bases between. Per germline, CDR1 SGHKS and CDR2 YYEKEE (reference sequence). The CDR3 loop is CASSLGTPNARNQPQHF. The CDR3 DNA sequence: TGTGCCAGCAGCTTGGGGACACCTAATGCGCGCAATCAGCCCCAGCATTTT. Full variable domain (outside the CDR3, taken from reference TRBV5-5 and TRBJ1-5): DAGVTQSPTHLIKTRGQQVTLRCSPISGHKSVSWYQQVLGQGPQFIFQYYEKEERGRGNFPDRFSARQFPNYSSELNVNALLLGDSALYLCASSLGTPNARNQPQHFGDGTRLSIL.

The CDR3 DNA reads as TGTGCCAGCAGCCACGGGGGAGATCAGCCCCAGCATTTT. Protein product: CASSHGGDQPQHF. The rearrangement uses TRBV9 and TRBJ1-5; TRBD1 is a possible D gene (5 bases). V dropped 4 bases and J dropped 5 bases, with 10 bases sitting between them. Germline V gene data show CDR1 as SGDLS and CDR2 as YYNGEE. The CDR3 has 13 amino acids.

At least ten counts were recorded for this clone. The V gene is TRBV10-3, the J gene TRBJ2-2; 14 bases align to TRBD2. Germline-derived CDR1 and CDR2 are ENHRY and SYGVKD. There are 17 residues in the CDR3. The V segment lost 10 bases and the J segment 5 bases; nucleotides outside the gene matches: 12. CDR3 sequence: CATRDRGLAGDTGELFF. The CDR3 DNA reads TGTGCCACCCGCGACCGGGGACTAGCGGGAGATACCGGGGAGCTGTTTTTT.

This chain joins TRBV5-8 and TRBJ1-5, with 7 bases that match TRBD1. This CDR3 is 15 amino acids long. Per the germline V gene, CDR1 is SGHTS and CDR2 is YDEGEE. The V gene end was trimmed by 3 bases and the J gene end by 4 bases; junction bases not matched to a gene: 7. CDR3 amino acids: CASSWDSHQNQPQHF. The CDR3, as DNA: TGTGCCAGCAGCTGGGACAGCCATCAAAATCAGCCCCAGCATTTT.

The rearrangement joins TRBV14 to TRBJ1-1, with 9 nucleotides matching TRBD1. The CDR3 runs 16 residues. Germline-derived CDR1 and CDR2 are SGHDN and FVKESK. The J segment lost 0 bases and the V segment lost 4 bases, leaving 6 bases of the junction unmatched. This CDR3 reads CASSRGTGYLNTEAFF. The CDR3 coding sequence is TGTGCCAGCAGCCGTGGGACAGGGTATCTGAACACTGAAGCTTTCTTT.

This clone was found a few times. The chain couples TRBV3-1 (or the pseudogene TRBV3-2) to TRBJ2-7; 8 bases match TRBD1. This CDR3 has 13 amino acids. V gave up 1 base and J gave up 4 bases; unmatched junction bases: 0. CDR1 LGHDT and CDR2 YNNKEL come from the germline V gene (reference sequence). The CDR3 DNA sequence: TGTGCCAGCAGCCAAGGGACAGGGTACGAGCAGTACGTC. It specifies CASSQGTGYEQYV.

There are a few counts of this clone. V gene TRBV29-1 combines with J gene TRBJ2-7; TRBD2 matches 12 bases. The germline gives CDR1 SQVTM, CDR2 ANQGSEA. V gave up 6 bases and J gave up 2 bases; unmatched junction bases: 29. This CDR3 has 22 amino acids. CDR3 sequence: CSVGRQGKLSSGRARSTYEQYV. DNA of the CDR3: TGCAGCGTGGGTCGACAGGGGAAGTTGTCTAGCGGGAGGGCCCGATCGACCTACGAGCAGTACGTC.